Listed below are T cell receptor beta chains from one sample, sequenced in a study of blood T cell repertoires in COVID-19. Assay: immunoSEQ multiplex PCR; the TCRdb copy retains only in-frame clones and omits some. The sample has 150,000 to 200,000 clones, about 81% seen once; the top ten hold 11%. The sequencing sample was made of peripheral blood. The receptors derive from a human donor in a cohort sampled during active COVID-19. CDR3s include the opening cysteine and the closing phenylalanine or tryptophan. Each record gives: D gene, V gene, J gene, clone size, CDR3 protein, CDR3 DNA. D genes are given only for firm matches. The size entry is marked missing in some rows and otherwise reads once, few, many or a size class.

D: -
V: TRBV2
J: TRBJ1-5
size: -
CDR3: CASSGPTVSNQPQHF
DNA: TGTGCCAGCAGTGGTCCGACAGTTAGCAATCAGCCCCAGCATTTT

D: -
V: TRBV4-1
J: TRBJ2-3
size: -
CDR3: CASSQEADTPRLGQYF
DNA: TGCGCCAGCAGCCAAGAAGCAGACACCCCAAGGCTGGGGCAGTATTTT

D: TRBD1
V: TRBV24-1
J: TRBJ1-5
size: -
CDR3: CATATGNNQPQHF
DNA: TGTGCCACCGCGACAGGGAACAATCAGCCCCAGCATTTT

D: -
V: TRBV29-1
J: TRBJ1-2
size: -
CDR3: CSGQGHNYGYTF
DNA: TGCAGCGGACAAGGACACAACTATGGCTACACCTTC

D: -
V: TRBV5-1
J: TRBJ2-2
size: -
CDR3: CASSLAGNTGELFF
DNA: TGCGCCAGCAGCTTGGCAGGGAACACCGGGGAGCTGTTTTTT

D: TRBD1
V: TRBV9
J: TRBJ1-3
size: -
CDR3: CASSVGVGQGAGNTIYF
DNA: TGTGCCAGCAGCGTGGGGGTGGGACAGGGGGCTGGAAACACCATATATTTT

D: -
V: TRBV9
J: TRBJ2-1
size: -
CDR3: CASSAGVNSYNEQFF
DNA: TGTGCCAGCAGCGCCGGGGTTAACTCCTACAATGAGCAGTTCTTC

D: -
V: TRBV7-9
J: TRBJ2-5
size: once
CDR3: CASSLPPTGRQGGGETQYF
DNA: TGTGCCAGCAGCTTACCCCCTACGGGTCGACAGGGAGGAGGAGAGACCCAGTACTTC

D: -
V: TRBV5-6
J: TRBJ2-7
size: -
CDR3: CASTGRTYEQYF
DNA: TGTGCCAGCACCGGTAGAACCTACGAGCAGTACTTC

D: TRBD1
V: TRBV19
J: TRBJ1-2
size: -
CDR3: CASSADAGTAYGYTF
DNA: TGTGCCAGTAGTGCCGACGCCGGGACAGCCTATGGCTACACCTTC

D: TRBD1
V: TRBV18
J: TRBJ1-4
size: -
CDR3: CASTNRTGFELFF
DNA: TGTGCCAGCACAAATCGGACAGGGTTCGAACTGTTTTTT

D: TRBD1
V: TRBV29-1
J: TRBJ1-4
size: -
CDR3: CSVGQGDEKLFF
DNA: TGCAGCGTAGGACAGGGAGATGAAAAACTGTTTTTT

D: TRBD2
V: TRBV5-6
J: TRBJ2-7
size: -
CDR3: CASSPGGVYEQYF
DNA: TGTGCCAGCAGCCCCGGGGGGGTATACGAGCAGTACTTC

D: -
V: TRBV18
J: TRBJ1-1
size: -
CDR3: CASSRLKLDKNTEAFF
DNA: TGTGCCAGCTCACGGCTGAAATTGGACAAGAACACTGAAGCTTTCTTT

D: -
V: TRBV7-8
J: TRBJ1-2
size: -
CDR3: CASSLTWRGDYGYTF
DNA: TGTGCCAGCAGCTTAACGTGGCGGGGGGACTATGGCTACACCTTC

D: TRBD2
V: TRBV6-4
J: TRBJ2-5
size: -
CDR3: CASSDSFGGREEETQYF
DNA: TGTGCCAGCAGTGACTCTTTCGGCGGGAGGGAGGAAGAGACCCAGTACTTC

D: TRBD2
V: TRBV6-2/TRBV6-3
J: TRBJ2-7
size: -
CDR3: CASSYKGLAAYEQYF
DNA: TGTGCCAGCAGTTACAAGGGACTAGCGGCTTACGAGCAGTACTTC

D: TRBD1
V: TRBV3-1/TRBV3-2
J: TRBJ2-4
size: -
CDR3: CASSQGWTGGNIQYF
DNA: TGTGCCAGCAGCCAAGGGTGGACAGGCGGAAACATTCAGTACTTC

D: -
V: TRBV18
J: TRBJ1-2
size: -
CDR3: CASSPPGLGGRDYGYTF
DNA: TGTGCCAGCTCACCACCGGGGCTCGGGGGGCGCGACTATGGCTACACCTTC

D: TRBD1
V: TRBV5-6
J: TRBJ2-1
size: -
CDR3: CASTFGTGGDNEQFF
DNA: TGTGCCAGCACCTTCGGGACAGGGGGGGACAATGAGCAGTTCTTC

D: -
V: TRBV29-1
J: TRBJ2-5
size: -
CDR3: CSGSSGEETQYF
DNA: TGCAGCGGAAGTTCGGGGGAGGAGACCCAGTACTTC

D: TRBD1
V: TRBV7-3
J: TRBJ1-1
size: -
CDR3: CASSLEGTGEAFF
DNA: TGTGCCAGCAGCTTAGAGGGGACAGGTGAAGCTTTCTTT

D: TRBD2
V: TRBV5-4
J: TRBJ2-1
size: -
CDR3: CASSSPGLAGYNEQFF
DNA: TGTGCCAGCAGCTCACCGGGACTAGCGGGGTACAATGAGCAGTTCTTC

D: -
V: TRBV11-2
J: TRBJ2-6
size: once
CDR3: CASSLGDRPSSSGANVLTF
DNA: TGTGCCAGCAGCTTGGGTGACAGGCCCTCAAGCTCTGGGGCCAACGTCCTGACTTTC

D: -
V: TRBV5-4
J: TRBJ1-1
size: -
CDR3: CASGYQQGNTEAFF
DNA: TGTGCCAGCGGGTACCAACAGGGGAACACTGAAGCTTTCTTT

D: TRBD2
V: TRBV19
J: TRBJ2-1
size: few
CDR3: CASRRASAGGHNEQFF
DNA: TGTGCCAGTAGACGGGCGTCTGCGGGAGGGCACAATGAGCAGTTCTTC

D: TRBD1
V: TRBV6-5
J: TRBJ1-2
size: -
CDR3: CASSTGANYGYTF
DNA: TGTGCCAGCAGCACAGGGGCCAACTATGGCTACACCTTC

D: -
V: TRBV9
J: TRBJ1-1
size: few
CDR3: CASSQAGPSLGTEAFF
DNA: TGTGCCAGCAGCCAGGCGGGACCCAGCTTGGGCACTGAAGCTTTCTTT

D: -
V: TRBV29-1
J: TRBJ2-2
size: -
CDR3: CSAKLAAGNTGELFF
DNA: TGCAGCGCCAAACTTGCGGCGGGCAACACCGGGGAGCTGTTTTTT

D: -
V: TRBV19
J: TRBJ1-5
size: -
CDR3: CASSSAGGNQPQHF
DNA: TGTGCCAGTAGTTCGGCAGGGGGCAATCAGCCCCAGCATTTT

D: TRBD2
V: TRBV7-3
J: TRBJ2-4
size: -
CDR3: CASSLTTSGRVEKNIQYF
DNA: TGTGCCAGCAGCTTAACTACTAGCGGGAGGGTCGAGAAAAACATTCAGTACTTC

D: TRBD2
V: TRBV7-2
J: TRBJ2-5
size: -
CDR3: CASSLAITPGLALETQYF
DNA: TGTGCCAGCAGCTTAGCCATTACCCCGGGACTAGCGCTAGAGACCCAGTACTTC

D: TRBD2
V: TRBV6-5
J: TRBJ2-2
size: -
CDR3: CASSQTSGGTGELFF
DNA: TGTGCCAGCAGTCAAACTAGCGGGGGTACCGGGGAGCTGTTTTTT

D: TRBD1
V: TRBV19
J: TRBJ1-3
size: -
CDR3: CASSPDRGRGNTIYF
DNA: TGTGCCAGCAGCCCCGACAGGGGGCGAGGAAACACCATATATTTT

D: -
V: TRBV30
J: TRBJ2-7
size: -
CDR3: CAWSPILQGYEQYF
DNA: TGTGCCTGGAGTCCCATTCTTCAGGGCTACGAGCAGTACTTC

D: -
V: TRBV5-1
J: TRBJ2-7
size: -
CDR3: CASSLGDILDEQYF
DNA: TGCGCCAGCAGCTTGGGGGACATTCTCGACGAGCAGTACTTC

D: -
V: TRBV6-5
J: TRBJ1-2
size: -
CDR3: CASSRGRGNYGYTF
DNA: TGTGCCAGCAGCCGGGGACGGGGGAACTATGGCTACACCTTC

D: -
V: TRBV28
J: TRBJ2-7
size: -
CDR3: CASRSPFTARSGDEQYF
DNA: TGTGCCAGCAGATCACCATTTACGGCCCGATCGGGGGATGAGCAGTACTTC

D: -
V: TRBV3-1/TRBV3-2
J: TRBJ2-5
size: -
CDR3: CASSQDPGSETQYF
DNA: TGTGCCAGCAGCCAAGATCCGGGGTCGGAGACCCAGTACTTC

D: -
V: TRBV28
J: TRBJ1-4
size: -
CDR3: CASSFSEGQRGKLFF
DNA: TGTGCCAGCAGTTTTTCCGAAGGCCAACGAGGAAAACTGTTTTTT

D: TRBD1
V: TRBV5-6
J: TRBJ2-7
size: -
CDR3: CASSLDGTGMTYEQYF
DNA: TGTGCCAGCAGCTTGGATGGGACAGGGATGACCTACGAGCAGTACTTC

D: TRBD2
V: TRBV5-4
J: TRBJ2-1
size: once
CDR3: CASSGGTSGRGRTYNEQFF
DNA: TGTGCCAGCAGCGGAGGCACTAGCGGGAGGGGGAGGACGTACAATGAGCAGTTCTTC

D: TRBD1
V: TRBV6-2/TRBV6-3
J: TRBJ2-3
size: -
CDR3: CASSPSSGQGTDTQYF
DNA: TGTGCCAGCAGTCCCTCGTCCGGACAGGGTACAGATACGCAGTATTTT

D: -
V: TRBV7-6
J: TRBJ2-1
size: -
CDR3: CASSPDPSSNRSSYNEQFF
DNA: TGTGCCAGCAGCCCCGACCCTTCCTCTAACCGGAGCTCCTACAATGAGCAGTTCTTC

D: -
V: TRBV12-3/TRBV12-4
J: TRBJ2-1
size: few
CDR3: CASSLNRWNEQFF
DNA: TGTGCCAGCAGTTTAAATCGGTGGAATGAGCAGTTCTTC

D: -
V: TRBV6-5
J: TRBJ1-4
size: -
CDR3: CASSYSASGEKLFF
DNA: TGTGCCAGCAGTTACTCGGCGTCGGGAGAAAAACTGTTTTTT

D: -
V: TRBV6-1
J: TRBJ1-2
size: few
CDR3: CASSEVRETDNYGYTF
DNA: TGTGCCAGCAGTGAAGTAAGGGAGACGGATAACTATGGCTACACCTTC

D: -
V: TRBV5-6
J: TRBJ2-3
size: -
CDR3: CASSLVGSGDTQYF
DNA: TGTGCCAGCAGCTTGGTAGGGAGCGGGGATACGCAGTATTTT

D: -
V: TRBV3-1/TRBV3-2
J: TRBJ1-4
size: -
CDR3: CASSQEWSGVREKLFF
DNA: TGTGCCAGCAGCCAAGAGTGGTCGGGGGTAAGAGAAAAACTGTTTTTT

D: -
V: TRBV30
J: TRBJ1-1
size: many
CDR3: CAWLGQLNGAFF
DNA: TGTGCCTGGTTAGGACAGTTAAACGGAGCTTTCTTT

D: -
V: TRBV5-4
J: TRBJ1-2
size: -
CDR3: CASSLDSSNYGYTF
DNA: TGTGCCAGCAGCTTGGACTCCTCTAACTATGGCTACACCTTC

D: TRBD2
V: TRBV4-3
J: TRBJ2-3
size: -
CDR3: CASSQEAGPGQDTQYF
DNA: TGCGCCAGCAGCCAAGAAGCGGGACCGGGCCAAGATACGCAGTATTTT

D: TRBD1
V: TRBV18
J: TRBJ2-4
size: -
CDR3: CASSAGQGPAGAKNIQYF
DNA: TGTGCCAGCTCGGCGGGACAGGGTCCAGCGGGGGCCAAAAACATTCAGTACTTC

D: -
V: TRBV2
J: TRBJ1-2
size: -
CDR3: CASSERARGYTF
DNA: TGTGCCAGCAGTGAGAGGGCCAGGGGCTACACCTTC

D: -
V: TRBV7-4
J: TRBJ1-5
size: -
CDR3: CASSLGAVHQPQHF
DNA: TGTGCCAGCAGCTTAGGGGCAGTTCATCAGCCCCAGCATTTT

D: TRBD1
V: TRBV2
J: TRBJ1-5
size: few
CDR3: CASSRDRGANQPQHF
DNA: TGTGCCAGCAGTAGGGACAGGGGGGCAAATCAGCCCCAGCATTTT

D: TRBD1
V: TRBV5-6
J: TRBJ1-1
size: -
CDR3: CASSFTGDLRNTEAFF
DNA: TGTGCCAGCAGCTTTACAGGGGACTTACGAAACACTGAAGCTTTCTTT

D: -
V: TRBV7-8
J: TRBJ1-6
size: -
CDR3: CASSLRRDSPLHF
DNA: TGTGCCAGCAGCTTACGTCGGGATTCACCCCTCCACTTT